What follows is one T cell receptor beta chain and its context. Its antigen is not identified. The source of the sample is a study of cytomegalovirus exposure and HLA in healthy donors. Study summary: Assignment to the Caucasian-associated ancestry cluster applied to about 80% of the approximately 420 genotyped donors.

Findings and limits, study-wide: DRB1 had the most TCR associations and HLA-C the fewest, a later analysis found, with rates varying by HLA locus.

It was with 60 Vbeta and 13 Jbeta primers that the PCR ran. Repertoires were generated with immunoSEQ multiplex PCR, while TCRdb's copy carries only in-frame clones and drops some. The repertoire has roughly 160,000 clones, roughly 79% of them found once; the top ten carry over 2.5%. The CDR3 runs 16 residues. The germline V gene encodes CDR1 SGHTA and CDR2 FQGNSA. The J segment lost 1 base and the V segment lost 3 bases, leaving 4 bases of the junction unmatched. The sequence was obtained from a woman aged 45-60 years in good health and CMV-seropositive. The rearrangement joins TRBV7-2 to TRBJ2-2, with 8 bases lining up with TRBD2. Sequencing was carried out using PBMCs. CDR3 residues: CASSLVSGVNTGELFF. CDR3 nucleotide sequence: TGTGCCAGCAGCTTGGTTAGCGGGGTGAACACCGGGGAGCTGTTTTTT.